These 30 T cell receptor beta chains were sequenced from one sample in a study of cytomegalovirus exposure and HLA in healthy donors. 13 Jbeta primers and 60 Vbeta primers were used for the PCR. TCRdb keeps only in-frame clones here, not all; method: immunoSEQ multiplex PCR. The sample gives some 190,000 clones, 65% to 80% of which show up once; around 2.3% is in the top ten. The sequenced sample consisted of PBMCs. These receptors all stem from a woman younger than 45 in good health and CMV-seropositive.

The rearrangement uses TRBV5-6 and TRBJ2-5; tentatively, D is TRBD2 (5 bases). Deletions cut 5 bases from V and 7 bases from J, with 15 bases between. This CDR3 spans 13 amino acids. Germline V gene sequence: CDR1 SGHDT, CDR2 YYEEEE. In nucleotides, the CDR3 is TGTGCCAGCAGTCCGGATCTAGCACGGACCCAGTACTTC. It specifies CASSPDLARTQYF.

The rearrangement joins TRBV7-6 to TRBJ1-2; no reliable D call. Per the germline V gene, CDR1 is SGHVS and CDR2 is FNYEAQ. This CDR3 is built from 11 residues. Trimming took 8 bases from V and 5 from J, leaving 9 bases between them. The CDR3 DNA reads TGTGCCAGCGGTACAAAATATGGCTACACCTTC. This codes for CASGTKYGYTF.

This clone turned up a few times. This rearrangement joins TRBV6-1 to TRBJ1-5, with 9 bases that match TRBD1. The junction had 13 bases not matched to a gene; V was cut back by 0 bases and J by 4 bases. This CDR3 has 19 amino acids. The germline V gene has CDR1 MNHNS and CDR2 SASEGT. CDR3 protein: CASSEALRQGVVPNQPQHF. For the CDR3, the DNA is TGTGCCAGCAGTGAAGCTTTGCGACAGGGGGTTGTACCAAATCAGCCCCAGCATTTT.

The rearrangement links TRBV20-1 to TRBJ2-1, with unresolved D. This CDR3 contains 10 residues. V lost 5 bases and J lost 7, with 6 bases in between. Germline CDR1 DFQATT, CDR2 SNEGSKA (reference sequence). The CDR3 here is CSAAGNEQFF. The CDR3 DNA reads TGCAGTGCTGCCGGGAATGAGCAGTTCTTC.

Only a few counts were recorded for this clone. V gene TRBV6-6 combines with J gene TRBJ2-5; 8 bases fit TRBD2. Germline V gives CDR1 MNHNY, CDR2 SVGAGI (reference sequence). The V segment lost 10 bases and the J segment 4 bases; nucleotides outside the gene matches: 14. This CDR3 comprises 15 residues. CDR3 sequence: CATTPGGATLETQYF. As DNA, the CDR3 is TGTGCCACGACCCCCGGGGGGGCCACTCTAGAGACCCAGTACTTC.

The chain combines TRBV5-5 with TRBJ1-5; 9 positions match TRBD1. This CDR3 has 17 amino acids. Germline lookup yields CDR1 SGHKS and CDR2 YYEKEE (reference sequence). Trimming cost V 4 bases and J 0 bases; bases outside gene matches: 8. CDR3 loop: CASSGGQGPYSNQPQHF. CDR3 bases: TGTGCCAGCAGCGGGGGACAGGGCCCGTATAGCAATCAGCCCCAGCATTTT.

V is TRBV12-5 and J is TRBJ2-7; 12 bases are shared with TRBD2. The CDR3 extends over 21 amino acids. Losses at the gene ends were 2 bases for V and 0 bases for J; bases not matched to a gene: 17. Per the germline V gene, CDR1 is LGHNT and CDR2 is FRNRAP. The CDR3 spells CASGLRSLLAGGEIPSYEQYF. CDR3 in DNA: TGTGCTAGTGGTTTGCGTTCCCTTCTAGCGGGGGGGGAGATCCCCTCCTACGAGCAGTACTTC.

The chain combines TRBV10-2 with TRBJ1-4, with a tentative D call TRBD1 (6 bases). The V end lost 4 bases, the J end lost 8 bases, and 14 bases lay between the germline ends. Per the germline V gene, CDR1 is WSHSY and CDR2 is SAAADI. The CDR3 is made up of 14 amino acids. The DNA for the CDR3 is TGCGCCAGCAGTGTTAGGGGGACGGACGAAAAACTGTTTTTT. The encoded protein is CASSVRGTDEKLFF.

This clone occurred a few times. The CDR3 nucleotides read TGTGCCTCGCGCCAGGGGGGCTACTACGAGCAGTACTTC. It specifies CASRQGGYYEQYF. The chain links TRBV6-5 to TRBJ2-7; perhaps TRBD1 as D (7 bases). In germline, CDR1 is MNHEY, CDR2 SVGAGI. The CDR3 length is 13 residues. With 11 bases removed from V and 3 bases from J, the gap between germline ends came to 17 bases.

This clone has a handful of counts. This chain uses TRBV4-1 with TRBJ1-4; 8 positions match TRBD1. The CDR3 loop spans 18 amino acids. CDR1 is MGHRA, CDR2 YSYEKL, per germline. Losses at the gene ends were 5 bases for V and 0 bases for J; bases not matched to a gene: 11. CDR3 in amino acids: CASSARPGQETTNEKLFF. CDR3 nucleotides: TGCGCCAGCAGCGCGCGCCCGGGACAGGAAACAACTAATGAAAAACTGTTTTTT.

This clone appeared once. V usage is TRBV7-6 and J usage is TRBJ2-7, with 8 nucleotides matching TRBD1. V was clipped by 7 bases and J by 3 bases; unmatched bases: 8. The CDR3 covers 14 residues. The germline V gene has CDR1 SGHVS and CDR2 FNYEAQ. CDR3 sequence: CASTQGAGSYEQYF. CDR3 sequence (DNA): TGTGCCAGCACCCAGGGGGCGGGGAGCTACGAGCAGTACTTC.

In DNA form, the CDR3 reads TGTGCCACAAATCTGGGCCTAAACAATGAGCAGTTCTTC. Translation: CATNLGLNNEQFF. The V and J genes are TRBV10-3 and TRBJ2-1; D gene unclear. Trimming pared 10 bases from V and 5 bases from J, leaving 15 bases between. The CDR3 contains 13 residues. Looked up from germline, CDR1 is ENHRY and CDR2 is SYGVKD.

In its sample, this clone was seen once. The chain uses TRBV2 and TRBJ2-3; D call uncertain. The V and J ends lost 10 bases and 2 bases respectively, with 16 bases between them. Germline V gene sequence: CDR1 SNHLY, CDR2 FYNNEI. This CDR3 has 14 amino acids. The CDR3 is CATSRSSSTDTQYF. The CDR3 DNA is TGTGCCACCTCTAGGTCCTCCTCCACAGATACGCAGTATTTT.

V usage is TRBV25-1 and J usage is TRBJ2-6, with a possible D match to TRBD2 (5 bases). The length of the CDR3 is 16 residues. The germline CDR1 and CDR2 sequences are MGHDK and SYGVNS. V dropped 8 bases and J dropped 0 bases, with 14 bases sitting between them. The chain's CDR3 is CASSHGVTSGANVLTF. The CDR3 region has the DNA TGTGCCAGCTCACACGGGGTAACCTCTGGGGCCAACGTCCTGACTTTC.

The gene calls are TRBV4-3 and TRBJ1-2; D gene unclear. The CDR3 contains 15 residues. Trimming pared 0 bases from V and 9 bases from J, leaving 17 bases between. CDR1 and CDR2 from the germline V gene are LGHNA and YSLEER. The CDR3 loop reads CASSQEIRWGGSYTF. In DNA, the CDR3 is TGCGCCAGCAGCCAAGAAATTCGGTGGGGAGGAAGCTACACCTTC.

The table lists this clone with a few counts. The rearrangement uses TRBV28 and TRBJ2-3, with a possible D match to TRBD2 (5 bases). Germline V gene data show CDR1 as MDHEN and CDR2 as SYDVKM. V gave up 5 bases and J gave up 6 bases, with 15 bases separating them. The CDR3 has 14 amino acids. The CDR3: CASSPPGTRDTQYF. In nucleotides, the CDR3 is TGTGCCAGCAGTCCCCCCGGCACTAGGGATACGCAGTATTTT.

The chain combines TRBV5-5 with TRBJ2-7; tentative D call: TRBD1 (6 bases). The CDR3 totals 14 residues. The V end was cut by 2 bases, the J end by 4 bases, with 13 bases between. The germline V gene has CDR1 SGHKS and CDR2 YYEKEE (reference sequence). CDR3 in DNA: TGTGCCAGCAGCTTAGAACAGGGTCGGTACGAGCAGTACTTC. It translates to CASSLEQGRYEQYF.

The rearrangement links TRBV5-1 to TRBJ1-2; D unclear. The CDR3 runs 15 residues. The V end lost 0 bases, the J end lost 6 bases, and 15 bases lay between the germline ends. Per germline, CDR1 SGHRS and CDR2 YFSETQ. CDR3 bases: TGCGCCAGCAGCTTGGGAGGTGCGATTACGGATGGCTACACCTTC. This gives the protein CASSLGGAITDGYTF.

This chain joins TRBV21-1 and TRBJ1-4. TRBV21-1 constitutes a pseudogene. This CDR3 is built from 11 residues. CDR3 region: CASSKNGRLFF. For the CDR3, the DNA is TGTGCCAGCAGCAAGAATGGTCGGCTGTTTTTT.

The rearrangement joins TRBV5-6 to TRBJ2-7, with D maybe TRBD1 (6 bases). In germline, CDR1 is SGHDT, CDR2 YYEEEE. The CDR3 contains 15 residues. V was cut by 2 bases and J by 3 bases, with 15 bases left in between. The DNA of the CDR3 is TGTGCCAGCAGCTTCTCCGGGACACGGTACTACGAGCAGTACTTC. It translates to CASSFSGTRYYEQYF.

This chain uses TRBV4-1 with TRBJ1-5; a possible D gene is TRBD1 (5 bases). From germline, CDR1 is MGHRA and CDR2 YSYEKL. The CDR3 loop spans 16 amino acids. The ends were cut back, 0 bases at V and 3 bases at J, with 12 bases in the middle. The DNA for the CDR3 is TGCGCCAGCAGCCAAGATTGGGGCGCGTACAATCAGCCCCAGCATTTT. Protein: CASSQDWGAYNQPQHF.

The J gene is TRBJ2-2, the V gene TRBV2; TRBD1 aligns across 7 bases. Per germline, CDR1 SNHLY and CDR2 FYNNEI. J lost 5 bases, V lost 8 bases, and 11 bases had no gene match. The CDR3 runs 15 residues. The CDR3 nucleotides are TGTGCCAGCCTTAGGGACAGATTAAGAACCGGGGAGCTGTTTTTT. It yields the protein CASLRDRLRTGELFF.

V is TRBV29-1 and J is TRBJ1-4, with D possibly being TRBD1 (5 bases). Germline V gene data show CDR1 as SQVTM and CDR2 as ANQGSEA. With 3 bases removed from V and 5 bases from J, the gap between germline ends came to 10 bases. The CDR3 extends over 13 amino acids. CDR3 sequence: CSVELRGNEKLFF. The CDR3, as DNA: TGCAGCGTTGAGTTGCGGGGCAATGAAAAACTGTTTTTT.

The V call is TRBV18, the J call TRBJ1-5; the match to TRBD1 covers 7 bases. Germline loops: CDR1 KGHSH, CDR2 LQKENI. J lost 9 bases, V lost 4 bases, and 15 bases had no gene match. The CDR3 spans 16 residues. The DNA for the CDR3 is TGTGCCAGCTCACAGGACAGGTCAGCGGTTGTAGGGCCCCAGCATTTT. Its protein is CASSQDRSAVVGPQHF.

The rearrangement uses TRBV9 and TRBJ2-7; 9 bases are a match to TRBD1. Germline V lookup: CDR1 SGDLS, CDR2 YYNGEE. The CDR3 has 15 amino acids. V lost 4 bases, J lost 3 bases, and 8 bases stayed unmatched. The CDR3 loop reads CASSPLPGQGYEQYF. For the CDR3, the DNA is TGTGCCAGCAGCCCGCTACCGGGACAGGGCTACGAGCAGTACTTC.

The chain combines TRBV5-1 with TRBJ2-5; 9 bases agree with TRBD1. The end of the DNA is better explained by TRBJ2-7, so the J call may be wrong. Per germline, CDR1 SGHRS and CDR2 YFSETQ. The CDR3 has 15 residues. The CDR3 DNA is TGCGCCAGCAGCACCGGGACAGGGACATCCTACGAGCAGTACTTC. Translating gives CASSTGTGTSYEQYF.

The chain carries TRBV18 and TRBJ1-6; perhaps TRBD1 as D (6 bases). In germline, CDR1 is KGHSH, CDR2 LQKENI. This CDR3 contains 16 residues. V shed 6 bases and J shed 9 bases, with 21 bases lying between them. DNA of the CDR3: TGTGCCAGCTCCCCCCAGGGGTGGGGACGAGTTTCACCCCTCCACTTT. Translated: CASSPQGWGRVSPLHF.

J is TRBJ2-2 and V is TRBV27, with unresolved D. This CDR3 has 11 amino acids. Trimming cost V 3 bases and J 7 bases, with 3 bases left between them. Per germline, CDR1 MNHEY and CDR2 SMNVEV (reference sequence). CDR3 amino acids: CASSFVGELFF. CDR3 coding DNA: TGTGCCAGCAGTTTCGTCGGGGAGCTGTTTTTT.

The chain couples TRBV7-2 to TRBJ2-5, with D possibly being TRBD1 (7 bases). V was pared by 5 bases and J by 4 bases, with 17 bases between. The length of the CDR3 is 15 residues. Looked up from germline, CDR1 is SGHTA and CDR2 is FQGNSA. CDR3 in amino acids: CASSKTGDSRETQYF. The CDR3 DNA sequence: TGTGCCAGCAGCAAAACGGGGGACAGTCGAGAGACCCAGTACTTC.

The chain uses TRBV28 and TRBJ1-1; 8 bases fit TRBD1. This CDR3 spans 13 amino acids. Germline V gene data show CDR1 as MDHEN and CDR2 as SYDVKM. After removal of 6 bases from V and 4 bases from J, the junction contained 4 bases not matched to a gene. CDR3 nucleotides: TGTGCCAGCAGCACAGGGGGAGGCACTGAAGCTTTCTTT. It is translated as CASSTGGGTEAFF.